One sample yielded the 8 T cell receptor beta chains listed below, sequenced in a study of CD8+CD57+ T cells in acquired aplastic anemia. Patients chosen for sequencing had CD8+CD57+ cells that had expanded, as shown by flow cytometry. Genomic DNA provided the template from which TCR beta VDJ and CDR3 profiles were obtained. TCRdb reprocessed the reads via MiXCR and lists one record per CDR3 protein. The sample carries about 270,000 distinct CDR3 sequences, roughly 82% recorded once. The specimen sequenced was sorted CD4+, CD8+, or CD8+CD57+ T cells (not recorded which) from PBMCs. These receptors all come from a human donor with aplastic anemia.

The chain is built from TRBV15 and TRBJ2-1; 8 positions match TRBD2. The trim removed 3 bases at V and 5 bases at J, leaving 6 bases unmatched. Looked up from germline, CDR1 is LNHNV and CDR2 is YYDKDF (reference sequence). This CDR3 comprises 15 residues. CDR3 amino acids: CATSSRGGRDNEQFF. In DNA form, the CDR3 reads TGTGCCACCAGCAGTCGGGGGGGAAGGGACAATGAGCAGTTCTTC. Filled out from reference TRBV15 and TRBJ2-1, the complete variable domain reads DAMVIQNPRYQVTQFGKPVTLSCSQTLNHNVMYWYQQKSSQAPKLLFHYYDKDFNNEADTPDNFQSRRPNTSFCFLDIRSPGLGDTAMYLCATSSRGGRDNEQFFGPGTRLTVL.

This clonotype was detected only a few times. This chain connects TRBV7-6 to TRBJ2-5; D is undetermined. Per the germline V gene, CDR1 is SGHVS and CDR2 is FNYEAQ. The CDR3 runs to 11 residues. V was pared by 5 bases and J by 5 bases, with 6 bases between. CDR3 sequence (DNA): TGTGCCAGCAGCGTGGGGGAGACCCAGTACTTC. This gives the protein CASSVGETQYF.

The V call is TRBV25-1, the J call TRBJ1-6, with D possibly being TRBD1 (5 bases). V dropped 1 base and J dropped 6 bases, with 16 bases sitting between them. The CDR3 consists of 17 residues. The germline CDR1 and CDR2 sequences are MGHDK and SYGVNS. The CDR3 region has the DNA TGTGCCAGCAGTGAATTCACAGGCGGCGGCGGTAATTCACCCCTCCACTTT. Translation gives CASSEFTGGGGNSPLHF.

This chain joins TRBV9 and TRBJ2-7, with D possibly being TRBD2 (6 bases). CDR1 and CDR2 from the germline V gene are SGDLS and YYNGEE. The CDR3 length is 11 residues. V dropped 3 bases and J dropped 5 bases, with 6 bases sitting between them. CDR3: CASSGGDEQYV. CDR3 nucleotide sequence: TGTGCCAGCAGCGGGGGGGACGAGCAGTACGTC.

This clonotype was observed a few times. The chain carries TRBV10-2 and TRBJ1-1; 7 bases line up with TRBD1. The CDR3 is 17 amino acids. J lost 0 bases, V lost 0 bases, and 7 bases had no gene match. Germline V gives CDR1 WSHSY, CDR2 SAAADI. CDR3 nucleotides: TGCGCCAGCAGTGAGTCTAAAGCGACAGGGTTGAACACTGAAGCTTTCTTT. It is translated as CASSESKATGLNTEAFF.

In nucleotides, the CDR3 is TGTGCCAGCAGTTCTAGCGGGGGCTCCTACGAGCAGTACTTC. The encoded protein is CASSSSGGSYEQYF. The chain couples TRBV28 to TRBJ2-7, with 10 bases aligning to TRBD2. Germline V gives CDR1 MDHEN, CDR2 SYDVKM. Losses at the gene ends were 4 bases for V and 0 bases for J; bases not matched to a gene: 0. This CDR3 contains 14 residues. Drawing the rest from reference TRBV28 and TRBJ2-7, the complete variable domain is DVKVTQSSRYLVKRTGEKVFLECVQDMDHENMFWYRQDPGLGLRLIYFSYDVKMKEKGDIPEGYSVSREKKERFSLILESASTNQTSMYLCASSSSGGSYEQYFGPGTRLTVT.

J is TRBJ2-3 and V is TRBV9; 9 bases are shared with TRBD2. Germline lookup yields CDR1 SGDLS and CDR2 YYNGEE. After removal of 5 bases from V and 8 bases from J, the junction contained 9 bases not matched to a gene. The CDR3 sequence is 14 residues long. CDR3: CASSGAGGTTTQYF. The CDR3 coding sequence is TGTGCCAGCAGTGGTGCGGGGGGGACCACTACGCAGTATTTT.

This clonotype came up a few times. The V and J genes are TRBV10-1 and TRBJ2-2, with 8 bases identical to TRBD2. This CDR3 is built from 14 residues. Losses at the gene ends were 8 bases for V and 5 bases for J; bases not matched to a gene: 7. Germline CDR1 is WNHNN and CDR2 is SYGVQD (reference sequence). The CDR3 spells CASRAGGETGELFF. The CDR3 DNA is TGCGCCAGCCGGGCGGGAGGAGAGACCGGGGAGCTGTTTTTT.